The 26 T cell receptor beta chains presented below share a single source sample, sequenced in a study of CD8+CD57+ T cells in acquired aplastic anemia. Using genomic DNA as the template, TCR beta VDJ and CDR3 profiling was carried out. Using its own MiXCR run on the reads, TCRdb lists one record per CDR3 protein. The sample records roughly 200,000 distinct CDR3 sequences, roughly 60% being singletons. For sequencing, patients were chosen who had shown expansion of CD8+CD57+ cells by flow cytometry. Sequencing was performed on sorted CD4+, CD8+, or CD8+CD57+ T cells (not recorded which) from PBMCs. These TCRs come from a human donor with aplastic anemia.

A remark on this clonotype: The junction departs from the called germline gene at one end, perhaps through a read error. The CDR3 spells CASSYGSGPLHF. CDR3 coding DNA: TGTGCCAGCAGTTATGGGTCGGGGCCCCTCCACTTT. V is TRBV24-1 and J is TRBJ1-6; no firm D call. Germline assignment: CDR1 KGHDR and CDR2 SFDVKD. The CDR3 has 12 residues.

The chain combines TRBV5-8 with TRBJ2-3, with D perhaps being TRBD1 or TRBD2 (6 bases each). The germline gives CDR1 SGHTS, CDR2 YDEGEE. The CDR3 runs 15 residues. Trimming took 4 bases from V and 5 from J, leaving 17 bases between them. As DNA, the CDR3 is TGTGCCAGCAGCGTAGGAGGGGGGTATGGAGATACGCAGTATTTT. Protein: CASSVGGGYGDTQYF.

This clonotype was seen a single time. The chain is built from TRBV19 and TRBJ1-2; TRBD1 matches 9 bases. J was trimmed by 6 bases and V by 4 bases; bases with no gene match: 6. Germline V gene sequence: CDR1 LNHDA, CDR2 SQIVND (reference sequence). The CDR3 runs to 14 residues. The CDR3: CASSTRQGEDGYTF. The DNA for the CDR3 is TGTGCCAGTAGTACTAGACAGGGGGAAGATGGCTACACCTTC.

This clonotype is a singleton in its sample. The genes are TRBV6-5 and TRBJ2-7; tentative D call: TRBD1 (5 bases). The CDR3 sequence is 12 residues long. Trimming removed 5 bases from V and 6 bases from J, with 11 bases in between. CDR1 and CDR2 (germline): MNHEY, SVGAGI. CDR3 nucleotides: TGTGCCAGCAGTAAAGGGGTCGCCGAGCAGTACTTC. Encoded protein: CASSKGVAEQYF.

The genes are TRBV20-1 and TRBJ2-2, with a possible D match to TRBD2 (6 bases). Germline CDR1 is DFQATT and CDR2 is SNEGSKA (reference sequence). V lost 1 base to trimming and J lost 6 bases, with 12 bases between them. The CDR3 runs 14 residues. CDR3 sequence reads: CSARGGETPGELFF. Here the CDR3 DNA reads TGCAGTGCTAGAGGGGGGGAGACCCCCGGGGAGCTGTTTTTT.

This clonotype came up a few times. V usage is TRBV2 and J usage is TRBJ2-3; D not certain. The V and J ends lost 2 bases and 0 bases respectively, with 9 bases between them. The CDR3 is 15 residues long. CDR1 is SNHLY, CDR2 FYNNEI, per germline. The CDR3 nucleotides are TGTGCCAGCAGTGAAAAATTGCTTAGCACAGATACGCAGTATTTT. Encoded protein: CASSEKLLSTDTQYF.

The chain couples TRBV2 to TRBJ2-7; D is tentatively TRBD1 or TRBD2 (5 bases each). Germline V gives CDR1 SNHLY, CDR2 FYNNEI. Trimming removed 1 base from V and 6 bases from J, with 10 bases in between. This CDR3 spans 13 amino acids. The CDR3 DNA sequence: TGTGCCAGCAGTGAAGTCGTGAGGGGCGAGCAGTACTTC. Protein sequence: CASSEVVRGEQYF.

In its sample, this clonotype was seen many times. The chain combines TRBV5-1 with TRBJ1-1, with D possibly matching TRBD1 (6 bases). Germline-derived CDR1 and CDR2 are SGHRS and YFSETQ. The length of the CDR3 is 14 residues. Trimming pared 4 bases from V and 0 bases from J, leaving 10 bases between. As DNA, the CDR3 is TGCGCCAGCAGCCTCAGGGGTTTGAACACTGAAGCTTTCTTT. Protein product: CASSLRGLNTEAFF.

This clonotype was found a few times. The rearrangement links TRBV2 to TRBJ1-1; the match to TRBD1 covers 7 bases. Germline-derived CDR1 and CDR2 are SNHLY and FYNNEI. The CDR3 is made up of 14 amino acids. V trimming: 6 bases; J trimming: 1 base; junction bases outside the gene matches: 5. The CDR3 sequence is CASRMDRSNTEAFF. CDR3 nucleotides: TGTGCCAGCAGGATGGACAGGTCGAACACTGAAGCTTTCTTT.

This clonotype showed up many times. The chain links TRBV19 to TRBJ1-1, with no clear D. Germline values: CDR1 LNHDA, CDR2 SQIVND (reference sequence). V gave up 1 base and J gave up 1 base, with 7 bases separating them. There are 14 residues in the CDR3. CDR3 residues: CASSIVAGNTEAFF. For the CDR3, the DNA is TGTGCCAGTAGTATAGTGGCAGGGAACACTGAAGCTTTCTTT.

The chain is built from TRBV7-3 and TRBJ1-5, with TRBD1 matching 8 bases. Germline CDR1 is SGHTA and CDR2 is FQGTGA. The V segment lost 6 bases and the J segment 9 bases; nucleotides outside the gene matches: 7. The CDR3 runs 13 residues. CDR3 DNA: TGTGCCAGCAGGGACAGGGATTTGGGGCCCCAGCATTTT. Encoded protein: CASRDRDLGPQHF.

As regards this clonotype: One end of the junction does not line up with germline, which may come from a read error. V gene TRBV19 combines with J gene TRBJ1-1; 9 bases are a match to TRBD1. Germline assignment: CDR1 LNHDA and CDR2 SQIVND (reference sequence). The CDR3 totals 14 residues. For the CDR3, the DNA is TGTGCCAGTAATATAACTGGGACAGGGCCCGAAGCTTTCTTT. Translated: CASNITGTGPEAFF.

The chain carries TRBV6-6 and TRBJ1-5, with 7 bases identical to TRBD1. This CDR3 spans 15 amino acids. The germline CDR1 and CDR2 sequences are MNHNY and SVGAGI (reference sequence). V shed 7 bases and J 2 bases; nucleotides not matched to a gene: 8. CDR3 DNA sequence: TGTGCCAGCAACTCCGACAGGGAAGGCAATCAGCCCCAGCATTTT. It specifies CASNSDREGNQPQHF.

In this sample, this clonotype turned up a few times. The CDR3 sequence: CASSAQGTPSYEQYF. CDR3 sequence (DNA): TGTGCCAGCAGCGCACAGGGTACCCCATCCTACGAGCAGTACTTC. This chain joins TRBV7-9 and TRBJ2-7; tentatively, D is TRBD1 (6 bases). The CDR3 loop spans 15 amino acids. V was clipped by 5 bases and J by 1 base, with 15 bases between them. Germline CDR1 is SEHNR and CDR2 is FQNEAQ (reference sequence).

About this clonotype: A read error is possible here, since a much larger clone lies one base away. V and J are TRBV11-2 and TRBJ1-1, with a tentative D call TRBD1 (5 bases). Per the germline V gene, CDR1 is SGHAT and CDR2 is FQNNGV. CDR3 length: 13 residues. CDR3 residues: CASSLGLGTVAFF. The CDR3 DNA follows: TGTGCCAGCAGCTTAGGCCTGGGGACTGTAGCTTTCTTT.

The chain carries TRBV7-2 and TRBJ2-7; D gene uncertain. Trimming removed 2 bases from V and 7 bases from J, with 15 bases in between. This CDR3 contains 14 residues. The germline gives CDR1 SGHTA, CDR2 FQGNSA. CDR3 loop: CASSLYSVLEEQYF. CDR3 DNA: TGTGCCAGCAGCTTATACAGCGTCCTTGAGGAGCAGTACTTC. The variable domain in full, completed from reference TRBV7-2 and TRBJ2-7, reads GAGVSQSPSNKVTEKGKDVELRCDPISGHTALYWYRQSLGQGLEFLIYFQGNSAPDKSGLPSDRFSAERTGGSVSTLTIQRTQQEDSAVYLCASSLYSVLEEQYFGPGTRLTVT.

In its sample, this clonotype was seen a few times. The chain carries TRBV6-2 or TRBV6-3 and TRBJ2-2, with TRBD2 identical over 10 bases. This CDR3 comprises 16 residues. Trimming cost V 4 bases and J 5 bases; bases outside gene matches: 7. From germline, CDR1 is MNHEY and CDR2 SVGEGT. The CDR3 is CASSFERGGRTGELFF. DNA for the CDR3: TGTGCCAGCAGTTTCGAGCGGGGGGGCCGAACCGGGGAGCTGTTTTTT.

V gene TRBV19 combines with J gene TRBJ1-1; 7 bases are a match to TRBD1. The CDR3 totals 12 residues. The germline V gene has CDR1 LNHDA and CDR2 SQIVND (reference sequence). V lost 5 bases, J lost 11 bases, and 8 bases stayed unmatched. CDR3 sequence: CASSPQGKLAFF. CDR3 DNA: TGTGCCAGTAGTCCACAGGGGAAGTTGGCTTTCTTT.

The chain joins TRBV20-1 to TRBJ1-1; 7 positions agree with TRBD1. Looked up from germline, CDR1 is DFQATT and CDR2 is SNEGSKA (reference sequence). The CDR3 length is 13 residues. V dropped 5 bases and J dropped 4; count of bases not matched to a gene: 7. In nucleotides, the CDR3 is TGCAGTGCTCTGGGACAGCAAGGCACTGAAGCTTTCTTT. Translated, it gives CSALGQQGTEAFF.

The chain employs TRBV7-8 and TRBJ2-1; TRBD2 agrees at 12 bases. The ends lost 5 bases at V and 4 bases at J; junction bases unmatched: 6. The length of the CDR3 is 16 residues. Germline V gene sequence: CDR1 SGHVS, CDR2 FQNEAQ. The chain's CDR3 is CASSPTTSGSYNEQFF. CDR3 DNA: TGTGCCAGCAGCCCAACGACTAGCGGGAGTTACAATGAGCAGTTCTTC.

A single count supports this clonotype. The germline gene is not matched at one end of the junction; a read error may be the cause. V is TRBV20-1 and J is TRBJ2-3; tentatively, D is TRBD1 or TRBD2 (5 bases each). The CDR3 loop spans 14 amino acids. The V gene's germline CDR1 is DFQATT and CDR2 SNEGSKA (reference sequence). CDR3: CSASPGGSTDTQYF. CDR3 nucleotide sequence: TGCAGTGCTTCCCCTGGGGGTAGCACGGATACGCAGTATTTT.

The V gene is TRBV7-6, the J gene TRBJ2-3; TRBD2 aligns across 7 bases. J gave up 5 bases and V 5 bases, and 7 bases lay outside the gene matches. CDR1 is SGHVS and CDR2 is FNYEAQ in the germline V gene. This CDR3 is built from 14 residues. CDR3 DNA: TGTGCCAGCAGCGCCGGGCCGGGGGGAGATACGCAGTATTTT. Translating gives CASSAGPGGDTQYF.

The chain couples TRBV29-1 to TRBJ2-5; 7 nucleotides match TRBD2. The CDR3 contains 12 residues. Germline trimming cut 6 bases from V and 2 bases from J; bases unmatched to any gene: 3. The germline gives CDR1 SQVTM, CDR2 ANQGSEA. Written as DNA, the CDR3 is TGCAGCGTCGGACTAGAACAAGAGACCCAGTACTTC. Residues: CSVGLEQETQYF. The whole variable domain, remainder taken from reference TRBV29-1 and TRBJ2-5, is SAVISQKPSRDICQRGTSLTIQCQVDSQVTMMFWYRQQPGQSLTLIATANQGSEATYESGFVIDKFPISRPNLTFSTLTVSNMSPEDSSIYLCSVGLEQETQYFGPGTRLLVL.

J is TRBJ2-1 and V is TRBV2; D might be TRBD2 (5 bases). The V end was cut by 3 bases, the J end by 7 bases, with 10 bases between. The CDR3 length is 13 residues. From germline, CDR1 is SNHLY and CDR2 FYNNEI. CDR3 in amino acids: CASSDSTGNEQFF. CDR3 coding DNA: TGTGCCAGCAGTGATTCTACGGGGAATGAGCAGTTCTTC.

The chain employs TRBV29-1 and TRBJ2-2, with D unclear. The CDR3 totals 13 residues. The germline V and J ends were trimmed by 7 bases and 4 bases, with 13 bases remaining between them. CDR1 and CDR2 (germline): SQVTM, ANQGSEA. The CDR3 reads CSANKAATGELFF. The CDR3 DNA reads as TGCAGCGCCAATAAGGCGGCCACCGGGGAGCTGTTTTTT.

DNA for the CDR3: TGTGCCAGCAGCGTAGAAGGAAGGACGCAGTATTTT. Translation: CASSVEGRTQYF. The V and J genes are TRBV9 and TRBJ2-3; D is undetermined. The CDR3 has 12 residues. Germline CDR1 is SGDLS and CDR2 is YYNGEE. The V end was cut by 0 bases, the J end by 9 bases, with 8 bases between.